The TCR beta chain under discussion was sequenced for a study of PD-1 blockade in classical Hodgkin lymphoma. Turning to the study itself: Each patient was given nivolumab 3 mg/kg through a vein every 2 weeks.

Findings of the study overall: The diversity seen at baseline in complete responders resembled that of newly diagnosed patients.

Comment on this clone: What it recognizes is unknown.

Per germline, CDR1 ENHRY and CDR2 SYGVKD. Trimming shortened V by 11 bases and J by 5 bases, and 24 bases separated the two germline ends. This CDR3 comprises 15 residues. Relapse was seen in all patients after autologous stem cell transplantation, and brentuximab vedotin exposure was variable. Patients showed best responses of complete response, partial response or progressive disease. Using immunoSEQ multiplex PCR, the repertoire was profiled, and TCRdb retains in-frame clones only, with some absent. The sample yields 9,500 to 12,000 clones, around four fifths seen once. The chain uses TRBV10-3 and TRBJ1-2, with D tentatively TRBD1 (6 bases). The TCR was taken from a human donor with classical Hodgkin lymphoma. The sequences come from peripheral blood mononuclear cells (PBMCs), collected before the second cycle of nivolumab. In DNA form, the CDR3 reads TGTGCCTCCGGATCAACACAGGGAGGAGGGTATGGCTACACCTTC. Residues: CASGSTQGGGYGYTF.